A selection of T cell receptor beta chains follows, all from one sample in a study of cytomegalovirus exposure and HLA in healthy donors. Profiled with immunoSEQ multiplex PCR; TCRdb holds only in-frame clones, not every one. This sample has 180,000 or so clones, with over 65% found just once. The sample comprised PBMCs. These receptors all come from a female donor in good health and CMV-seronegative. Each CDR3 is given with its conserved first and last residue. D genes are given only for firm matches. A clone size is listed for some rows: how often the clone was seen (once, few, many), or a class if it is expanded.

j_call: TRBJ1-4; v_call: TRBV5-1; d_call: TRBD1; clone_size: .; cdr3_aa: CASSLNQGATNEKLFF; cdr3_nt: TGCGCCAGCAGCTTGAACCAGGGGGCGACTAATGAAAAACTGTTTTTT
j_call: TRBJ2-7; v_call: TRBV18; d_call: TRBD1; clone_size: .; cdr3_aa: CASSYETGFAYEQYF; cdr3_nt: TGTGCCAGCTCCTACGAGACAGGGTTTGCCTACGAGCAGTACTTC
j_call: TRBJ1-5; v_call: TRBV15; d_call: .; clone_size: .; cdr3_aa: CATSTEIQNQPQHF; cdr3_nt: TGTGCCACCAGCACAGAAATCCAAAATCAGCCCCAGCATTTT
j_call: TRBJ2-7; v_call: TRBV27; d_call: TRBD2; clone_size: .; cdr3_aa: CASSREGNYEQYF; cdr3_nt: TGTGCCAGCTCTCGGGAGGGAAACTACGAGCAGTACTTC
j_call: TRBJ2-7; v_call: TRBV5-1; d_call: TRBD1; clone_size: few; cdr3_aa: CASSRPSGQGGEQYF; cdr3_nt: TGCGCCAGCAGCCGCCCATCGGGACAGGGCGGCGAGCAGTACTTC
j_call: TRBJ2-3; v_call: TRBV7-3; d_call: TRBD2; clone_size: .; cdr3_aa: CASSPGGLLGDTQYF; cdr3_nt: TGTGCCAGCAGCCCGGGGGGGCTTCTCGGGGATACGCAGTATTTT
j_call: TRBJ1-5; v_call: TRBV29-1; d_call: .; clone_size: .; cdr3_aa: CSVKWGPSQPQHF; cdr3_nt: TGCAGCGTCAAGTGGGGGCCCAGTCAGCCCCAGCATTTT
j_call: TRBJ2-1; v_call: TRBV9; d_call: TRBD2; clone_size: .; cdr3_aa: CASSAQRLAGGAEQFF; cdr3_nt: TGTGCCAGCAGCGCCCAAAGACTAGCGGGAGGGGCTGAGCAGTTCTTC
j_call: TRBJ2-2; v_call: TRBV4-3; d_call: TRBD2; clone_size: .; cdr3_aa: CASSPAGGPTGELFF; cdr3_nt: TGCGCCAGCAGCCCTGCGGGGGGCCCCACCGGGGAGCTGTTTTTT
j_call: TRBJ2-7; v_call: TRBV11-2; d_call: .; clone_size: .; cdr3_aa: CASSYGEQDSYEQYF; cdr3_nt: TGTGCCAGCAGTTACGGAGAACAAGACAGCTACGAGCAGTACTTC
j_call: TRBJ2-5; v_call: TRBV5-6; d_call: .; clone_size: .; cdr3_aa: CASSFAGKETQYF; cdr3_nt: TGTGCCAGCAGCTTCGCGGGTAAAGAGACCCAGTACTTC
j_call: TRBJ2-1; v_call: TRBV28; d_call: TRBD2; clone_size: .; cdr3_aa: CASRPGTSLREQFF; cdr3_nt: TGTGCCAGCAGGCCCGGGACTAGCCTACGTGAGCAGTTCTTC
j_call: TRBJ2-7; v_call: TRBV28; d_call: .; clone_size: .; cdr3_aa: CATYAQGTQTYEQYF; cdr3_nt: TGTGCCACCTACGCCCAGGGTACCCAAACCTACGAGCAGTACTTC
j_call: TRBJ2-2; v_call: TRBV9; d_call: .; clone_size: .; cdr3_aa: CASSDRGDWGNTGELFF; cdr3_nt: TGTGCCAGCAGTGATCGAGGGGACTGGGGAAACACCGGGGAGCTGTTTTTT
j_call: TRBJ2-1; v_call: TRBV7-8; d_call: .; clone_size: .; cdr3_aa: CASSLSRETPPSFRSNNEQFF; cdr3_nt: TGTGCCAGCAGCTTATCCCGGGAGACCCCACCTAGCTTTAGAAGTAACAATGAGCAGTTCTTC
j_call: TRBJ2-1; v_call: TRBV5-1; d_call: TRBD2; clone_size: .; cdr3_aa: CASSSDSGGLRPNEQFF; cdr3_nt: TGCGCCAGCAGCTCGGATAGCGGGGGACTCCGTCCGAATGAGCAGTTCTTC
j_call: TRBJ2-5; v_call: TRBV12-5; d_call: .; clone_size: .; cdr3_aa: CASGAGAGETQYF; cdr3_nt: TGTGCTAGTGGCGCGGGGGCCGGAGAGACCCAGTACTTC
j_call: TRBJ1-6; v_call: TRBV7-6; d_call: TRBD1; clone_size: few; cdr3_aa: CASSLAPRQGMDSPLHF; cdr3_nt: TGTGCCAGCAGCTTGGCACCCCGACAGGGGATGGATTCACCCCTCCACTTT
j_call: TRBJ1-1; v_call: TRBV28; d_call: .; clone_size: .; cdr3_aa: CASRDSRAFF; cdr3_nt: TGTGCCAGCAGGGACAGTCGAGCTTTCTTT
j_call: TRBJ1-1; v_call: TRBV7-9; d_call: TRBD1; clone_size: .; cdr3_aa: CASSSGQGATEAFF; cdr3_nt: TGTGCCAGCAGCTCTGGACAGGGGGCCACTGAAGCTTTCTTT
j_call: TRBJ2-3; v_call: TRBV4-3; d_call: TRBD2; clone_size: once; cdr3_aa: CASSQDARGGLSDTQYF; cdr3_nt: TGCGCCAGCAGCCAAGACGCGCGGGGGGGGTTGTCGGATACGCAGTATTTT
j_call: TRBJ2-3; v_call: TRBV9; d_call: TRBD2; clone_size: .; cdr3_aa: CASSVDRSGGALDTQYF; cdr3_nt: TGTGCCAGCAGCGTAGATAGAAGCGGGGGGGCCCTAGATACGCAGTATTTT
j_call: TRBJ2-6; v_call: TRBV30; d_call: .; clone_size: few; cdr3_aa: CAWSGGRFSSGANVLTF; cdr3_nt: TGTGCCTGGAGTGGTGGCAGGTTTAGCTCTGGGGCCAACGTCCTGACTTTC
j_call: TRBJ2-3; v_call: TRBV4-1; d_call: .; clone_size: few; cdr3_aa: CASRSYPVGADTQYF; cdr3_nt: TGCGCCAGCAGGTCGTACCCGGTCGGTGCAGATACGCAGTATTTT
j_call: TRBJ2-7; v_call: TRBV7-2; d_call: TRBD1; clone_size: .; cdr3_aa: CASSRTGRSYEQYF; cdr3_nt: TGTGCCAGCAGTAGGACAGGGAGGAGCTACGAGCAGTACTTC
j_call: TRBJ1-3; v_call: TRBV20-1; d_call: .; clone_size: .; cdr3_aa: CSARDRNTIYF; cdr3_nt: TGCAGTGCCAGGGACAGAAACACCATATATTTT
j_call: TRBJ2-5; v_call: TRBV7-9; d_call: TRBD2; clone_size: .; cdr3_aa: CASSLLAGGPGATQYF; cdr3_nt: TGTGCCAGCAGCTTACTAGCGGGAGGGCCGGGCGCGACCCAGTACTTC
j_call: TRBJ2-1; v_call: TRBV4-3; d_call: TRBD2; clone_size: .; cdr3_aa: CASSPNFLAGEWEQFF; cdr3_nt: TGCGCCAGCAGCCCCAACTTTCTAGCGGGGGAATGGGAGCAGTTCTTC